The clone carrying this T cell receptor beta chain appeared a single time. As yet, its antigen is unknown. These data belong to a study of cytomegalovirus exposure and HLA in healthy donors. Overall study: Later, an analysis reported that the approximately 120 validation repertoires had used the same platform as the approximately 630 first-cohort repertoires.

Broader study findings: The classifier, whose performance was assessed in both the original and validation cohorts, reportedly diagnosed cytomegalovirus status with high specificity and sensitivity. About 180 TCR beta chains were listed as cytomegalovirus-associated.

The CDR3 runs to 14 residues. V lost 4 bases and J lost 7; bases outside the gene matches: 6. Per germline, CDR1 LNHDA and CDR2 SQIVND (reference sequence). Assay used: immunoSEQ multiplex PCR; TCRdb lists only in-frame clones, some missing. The sample includes under 150,000 clones, more than 85% of them seen just once. Sequenced input: PBMCs. The origin of this receptor is a man younger than 30 in good health and CMV-seropositive. The V call is TRBV19, the J call TRBJ2-4; 8 positions match TRBD1. The CDR3 reads CASSTIAGGNIQYF. In DNA form, the CDR3 reads TGTGCCAGTAGTACGATAGCAGGGGGCAACATTCAGTACTTC.